This entry describes one T cell receptor (beta chain). Its antigen is unknown. The ends were cut back, 4 bases at V and 4 bases at J, with 14 bases in the middle. Germline V CDR1 and CDR2: KGHSH, LQKENI. This CDR3 spans 15 amino acids. Generated by immunoSEQ multiplex PCR, the TCRdb table keeps only in-frame clones and is missing some. The sample records some 160,000 clones, approximately 93% being singletons. This entry comes from a study of T cell responses to AZD1222 COVID-19 vaccine. For the study at large: Analysis merged second doses at about 4 or about 12 weeks. Findings of the study overall: Just a handful of people given AZD1222 tested seropositive at baseline. The study found vaccine-associated CD4 TCRs spanning spike, dominant at 160-218 and 743-854. Per reports, nearly half of all spike-specific TCRs target regions that are unmutated in variants.

This TCR derives from an adult in good health. V is TRBV18 and J is TRBJ1-3; D possibly corresponds to TRBD1 (6 bases). The sample here was peripheral blood, taken on day 0 of AZD1222 vaccination. The CDR3 DNA reads TGTGCCAGCTCACGCACCACAGGGTACGGAAACACCATATATTTT. It specifies CASSRTTGYGNTIYF. The entire variable domain, with the rest obtained from reference TRBV18 and TRBJ1-3, is as follows: NAGVMQNPRHLVRRRGQEARLRCSPMKGHSHVYWYRQLPEEGLKFMVYLQKENIIDESGMPKERFSAEFPKEGPSILRIQQVVRGDSAAYFCASSRTTGYGNTIYFGEGSWLTVV.